The rows below give T cell receptor beta chains drawn from one sample of a study of T cell responses to AZD1222 COVID-19 vaccine. Only in-frame clones appear in the TCRdb table, and some are missing; sequencing was by immunoSEQ multiplex PCR. The data contain some 97,000 clones, about 87% of them singletons. The input for sequencing was peripheral blood, taken on day 0 of AZD1222 vaccination. The receptors originated from an adult in good health. CDR3s include the opening cysteine and the closing phenylalanine or tryptophan. D genes are given only for firm matches. A clone size is listed for some rows: how often the clone was seen (once, few, many), or a class if it is expanded.

J | size | D | V | CDR3 | DNA
TRBJ1-1 | NA | NA | TRBV9 | CASSSRDSEAFF | TGTGCCAGCAGCTCGAGGGACTCTGAAGCTTTCTTT
TRBJ1-2 | NA | NA | TRBV29-1 | CSVEGTAF | TGCAGCGTTGAAGGGACAGCCTTC
TRBJ2-4 | NA | NA | TRBV30 | CAWMTAGANIQYF | TGTGCCTGGATGACGGCAGGGGCAAACATTCAGTACTTC
TRBJ2-1 | few | NA | TRBV29-1 | CSVLVVVGDEQFF | TGCAGCGTCCTTGTGGTAGTCGGCGATGAGCAGTTCTTC
TRBJ2-3 | NA | NA | TRBV5-6 | CASSLGGDTQYF | TGTGCCAGCAGCTTGGGCGGTGATACGCAGTATTTT
TRBJ1-5 | NA | NA | TRBV24-1 | CATSGTRVDQPQHF | TGTGCCACCAGTGGAACCAGGGTCGATCAGCCCCAGCATTTT
TRBJ1-2 | NA | NA | TRBV5-1 | CASSLGPLEGYGYTF | TGCGCCAGCAGCTTGGGCCCCCTTGAAGGCTATGGCTACACCTTC
TRBJ2-3 | NA | NA | TRBV10-1 | CASSGGDVGKSDTQYF | TGCGCCAGCAGTGGAGGGGACGTCGGGAAGTCAGATACGCAGTATTTT
TRBJ2-5 | NA | TRBD2 | TRBV6-5 | CASSQFSGRETQYF | TGTGCCAGCAGCCAATTTAGCGGGAGAGAGACCCAGTACTTC
TRBJ1-4 | NA | NA | TRBV4-1 | CASSQGRQERYEKLFF | TGCGCCAGCAGCCAAGGGCGACAGGAGAGGTATGAAAAACTGTTTTTT
TRBJ2-7 | NA | NA | TRBV11-2 | CASSFERLNYEQYF | TGTGCCAGCAGCTTCGAAAGATTGAACTACGAGCAGTACTTC
TRBJ1-1 | NA | NA | TRBV7-2 | CASSRTGNTEAFF | TGTGCCAGCAGCCGTACAGGGAACACTGAAGCTTTCTTT
TRBJ1-1 | once | TRBD1 | TRBV29-1 | CSVDDDRGVGNTEAFF | TGCAGCGTCGATGATGACAGGGGGGTAGGGAACACTGAAGCTTTCTTT
TRBJ2-1 | NA | NA | TRBV6-4 | CASSDGNRANEQFF | TGTGCCAGCAGTGACGGGAACAGGGCCAATGAGCAGTTCTTC
TRBJ2-1 | once | TRBD2 | TRBV7-9 | CASTGLETYNEQFF | TGTGCCAGCACGGGACTAGAAACCTACAATGAGCAGTTCTTC
TRBJ2-7 | NA | NA | TRBV7-9 | CASSLSYEQYF | TGTGCCAGCAGCTTATCCTACGAGCAGTACTTC
TRBJ1-1 | NA | TRBD1 | TRBV10-1 | CATQPGQGTEAFF | TGCGCCACCCAACCGGGACAGGGCACTGAAGCTTTCTTT
TRBJ1-2 | NA | NA | TRBV4-3 | CASSQGFRGFGGYTF | TGCGCCAGCAGCCAGGGATTCAGGGGATTTGGTGGCTACACCTTC
TRBJ1-2 | NA | TRBD1 | TRBV9 | CASSPSWDRGQYGYTF | TGTGCCAGCAGCCCATCTTGGGACAGGGGCCAATATGGCTACACCTTC
TRBJ2-3 | NA | NA | TRBV13 | CASSLARSDTQYF | TGTGCCAGCAGCTTAGCTAGGTCTGATACGCAGTATTTT
TRBJ1-2 | NA | NA | TRBV7-9 | CASSFGTQANYGYTF | TGTGCCAGCAGCTTCGGGACTCAAGCTAACTATGGCTACACCTTC
TRBJ1-1 | NA | NA | TRBV2 | CASSVEGRTEAFF | TGTGCCAGCAGTGTAGAGGGGAGGACTGAAGCTTTCTTT
TRBJ1-6 | NA | NA | TRBV5-6 | CASSTGWVVNSPLHF | TGTGCCAGCAGCACCGGTTGGGTAGTGAATTCACCCCTCCACTTT
TRBJ2-7 | NA | TRBD2 | TRBV20-1 | CSASRLADNRRQYF | TGCAGTGCTAGTAGGCTAGCGGACAACCGACGGCAGTACTTC
TRBJ2-1 | NA | TRBD2 | TRBV9 | CASSVVPREGSYNEQFF | TGTGCCAGCAGCGTAGTCCCGCGGGAGGGGTCTTACAATGAGCAGTTCTTC
TRBJ2-1 | once | NA | TRBV4-3 | CASSQEGRGTYNEQFF | TGCGCCAGCAGCCAAGAGGGCAGGGGAACCTACAATGAGCAGTTCTTC
TRBJ2-1 | NA | TRBD1 | TRBV5-4 | CASSRQGNYNEQFF | TGTGCCAGCAGTCGACAGGGGAACTACAATGAGCAGTTCTTC
TRBJ1-2 | NA | TRBD1 | TRBV14 | CASSQDQSGTGWGYTF | TGTGCCAGCAGCCAAGATCAGTCCGGGACAGGGTGGGGCTACACCTTC
TRBJ2-2 | NA | NA | TRBV24-1 | CATSDLKGGTAGENTGELFF | TGTGCCACCAGTGATTTGAAGGGGGGGACAGCAGGGGAAAACACCGGGGAGCTGTTTTTT
TRBJ2-3 | NA | TRBD2 | TRBV5-1 | CASTRGGRAEIDTQYF | TGCGCCAGCACCCGGGGCGGGAGGGCCGAGATAGATACGCAGTATTTT
TRBJ1-1 | NA | TRBD1 | TRBV30 | CAWSNRGSLNTEAFF | TGTGCCTGGAGTAACAGGGGAAGTTTGAACACTGAAGCTTTCTTT
TRBJ1-4 | once | NA | TRBV11-2 | CASSLGFRALNEKLFF | TGTGCCAGCAGCTTAGGCTTCCGGGCCCTTAATGAAAAACTGTTTTTT
TRBJ1-6 | NA | NA | TRBV4-2 | CASSQDLGNNSPLHF | TGTGCCAGCAGCCAAGATTTGGGGAACAATTCACCCCTCCACTTT
TRBJ1-1 | NA | NA | TRBV4-2 | CASSQIGVGARTEAFF | TGTGCCAGCAGCCAAATCGGTGTGGGGGCGCGAACTGAAGCTTTCTTT
TRBJ2-1 | NA | NA | TRBV12-3/TRBV12-4 | CASSLGQYNEQFF | TGTGCCAGCAGTTTAGGGCAGTACAATGAGCAGTTCTTC
TRBJ1-1 | few | TRBD1 | TRBV28 | CASRLQGPLKGAFF | TGTGCCAGCAGGTTACAGGGGCCGCTTAAGGGAGCTTTCTTT
TRBJ2-1 | few | TRBD2 | TRBV6-2/TRBV6-3 | CASSYSPPSGIYNEQFF | TGTGCCAGCAGTTACTCCCCACCTAGCGGGATTTACAATGAGCAGTTCTTC
TRBJ1-2 | NA | TRBD1 | TRBV4-3 | CASSQEDRGQGSYGYTF | TGCGCCAGCAGCCAAGAAGACAGGGGGCAGGGATCCTACGGCTACACCTTC
TRBJ2-2 | once | NA | TRBV7-9 | CASSLLQEELFF | TGTGCCAGCAGCTTACTTCAAGAGGAGCTGTTTTTT
TRBJ2-3 | NA | NA | TRBV6-4 | CASSDSADTQYF | TGTGCCAGCAGTGACTCAGCAGATACGCAGTATTTT
TRBJ2-7 | NA | TRBD2 | TRBV9 | CASSVGGSGVSYEQYF | TGTGCCAGCAGCGTAGGCGGTAGCGGGGTCTCCTACGAGCAGTACTTC
TRBJ2-1 | once | NA | TRBV7-9 | CASSLGRVPYNEQFF | TGTGCCAGCAGCTTAGGGAGGGTCCCCTACAATGAGCAGTTCTTC
TRBJ1-1 | NA | NA | TRBV21-1 | CASSKDGTGSEAFF | TGTGCCAGCAGCAAAGACGGGACAGGGAGTGAAGCTTTCTTT
TRBJ2-2 | NA | NA | TRBV9 | CASSVAISGAQGGELFF | TGTGCCAGCAGCGTAGCTATTAGCGGAGCCCAGGGCGGGGAGCTGTTTTTT
TRBJ2-1 | NA | TRBD2 | TRBV15 | CATSRDGTSGTRSYNEQFF | TGTGCCACCAGCAGAGATGGGACTAGCGGGACCCGCTCCTACAATGAGCAGTTCTTC
TRBJ2-1 | NA | NA | TRBV11-2 | CASSLDITYPYNEQFF | TGTGCCAGCAGCTTAGATATAACATATCCCTACAATGAGCAGTTCTTC
TRBJ1-6 | NA | NA | TRBV2 | CASSEGGFRNSPLHF | TGTGCCAGCAGCGAGGGGGGATTTAGGAATTCACCCCTCCACTTT
TRBJ1-4 | NA | NA | TRBV7-9 | CASSRGGGYEKLFF | TGTGCCAGCAGCCGCGGCGGCGGATATGAAAAACTGTTTTTT
TRBJ1-6 | NA | TRBD1 | TRBV6-5 | CASSSSSGGNSPLHF | TGTGCCAGCAGTTCGTCCTCAGGGGGGAATTCACCCCTCCACTTT
TRBJ1-3 | NA | NA | TRBV30 | CAWSVGIPRAAGNTIYF | TGTGCCTGGAGTGTAGGAATCCCCAGGGCAGCTGGAAACACCATATATTTT
TRBJ1-2 | NA | TRBD1 | TRBV7-9 | CASSFSRDRDYGYTF | TGTGCCAGCAGCTTTAGCCGGGACAGAGACTATGGCTACACCTTC
TRBJ2-6 | NA | NA | TRBV11-3 | CASSLDSFSEPLTF | TGTGCCAGCAGCTTAGACTCTTTCTCGGAACCCCTGACTTTC
TRBJ2-7 | NA | TRBD1 | TRBV3-1/TRBV3-2 | CASSPPGQGGYEQYF | TGTGCCAGCAGCCCGCCGGGACAGGGTGGCTACGAGCAGTACTTC
TRBJ1-1 | NA | TRBD1 | TRBV27 | CASSAGTANTEAFF | TGTGCCAGCAGTGCAGGGACAGCGAACACTGAAGCTTTCTTT
TRBJ2-3 | NA | NA | TRBV7-2 | CASSLSRRSSTDTQYF | TGTGCCAGCAGCTTATCTCGGCGGAGTAGCACAGATACGCAGTATTTT